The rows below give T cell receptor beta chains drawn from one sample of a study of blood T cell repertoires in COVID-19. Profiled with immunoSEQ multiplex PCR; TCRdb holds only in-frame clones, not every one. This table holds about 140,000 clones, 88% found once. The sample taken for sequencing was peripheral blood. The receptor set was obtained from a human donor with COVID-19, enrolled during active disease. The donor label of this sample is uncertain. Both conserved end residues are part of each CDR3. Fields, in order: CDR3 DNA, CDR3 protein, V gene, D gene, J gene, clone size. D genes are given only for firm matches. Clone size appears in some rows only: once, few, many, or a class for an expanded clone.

TGCGCCAGCAGCTTGGGACAGGGATACTCTGGAAACACCATATATTTT CASSLGQGYSGNTIYF TRBV5-1 TRBD1 TRBJ1-3 -
TGTGCCAGCAGCCGGCACGGGACAGACGTTCCCTATGAAAAACTGTTTTTT CASSRHGTDVPYEKLFF TRBV7-6 TRBD1 TRBJ1-4 few
TGTGCCATCAGTGACAACGTGCGGGGTCGAAGCAATCAGCCCCAGCATTTT CAISDNVRGRSNQPQHF TRBV10-3 - TRBJ1-5 -
TGTGCCAGCAGTTCGCCGAGAAACAGGGGCTCTGAAGCTTTCTTT CASSSPRNRGSEAFF TRBV7-9 TRBD1 TRBJ1-1 -
TGCGCCAGCAGCCCACAGGACAGGGGAAACATTCAGTACTTC CASSPQDRGNIQYF TRBV4-1 TRBD1 TRBJ2-4 -
TGTGCCAGCAGCCGCCTAGCGGGAGGGCCGGAGACCCAGTACTTC CASSRLAGGPETQYF TRBV6-5 TRBD2 TRBJ2-5 -
TGTGCCAGCAGCGTGGGACAGGGGGTTACCGGGGAGCTGTTTTTT CASSVGQGVTGELFF TRBV7-6 TRBD1 TRBJ2-2 -
TGTGCCTCTCAAAAAGCGGAAGAGACCCAGTACTTC CASQKAEETQYF TRBV2 - TRBJ2-5 -
TGTGCCAGCAGCGTAGGAGCACAGGGGGCAGGAAATGAGCAGTTCTTC CASSVGAQGAGNEQFF TRBV9 TRBD1 TRBJ2-1 -
TGTGCCAGCAGCCTGTTTTTGGCGGGGGGCAACAATGAGCAGTTCTTC CASSLFLAGGNNEQFF TRBV2 TRBD2 TRBJ2-1 -
TGTGCCAGCAGTCGACAGGGCTCAGATACGCAGTATTTT CASSRQGSDTQYF TRBV12-3/TRBV12-4 TRBD1 TRBJ2-3 -
TGTGCCAGCAGCCCCCGGACAGGGCCTAACTATGGCTACACCTTC CASSPRTGPNYGYTF TRBV7-6 TRBD1 TRBJ1-2 -
TGTGCCAGCAGTTTACCAGGGCCCTATGGCTACACCTTC CASSLPGPYGYTF TRBV28 - TRBJ1-2 -
TGTGCCAGCAGGGCAGCGGGGCGGAACACTGAAGCTTTCTTT CASRAAGRNTEAFF TRBV3-1/TRBV3-2 - TRBJ1-1 few
TGCGCCAGCAGCCTTGGGCACGGAGGGGTGAAAGATACGCAGTATTTT CASSLGHGGVKDTQYF TRBV5-1 - TRBJ2-3 -
TGTGCCAGCAGCCGTCGCACAGGGGGGACTGAAGCTTTCTTT CASSRRTGGTEAFF TRBV13 TRBD1 TRBJ1-1 -
TGTGCCACCAGCAGAGATTCAGAGGCTAGCGGGAGAGGCGAGCAGTACTTC CATSRDSEASGRGEQYF TRBV15 TRBD2 TRBJ2-7 -
TGTGCCGGGGCCAGGGGTAGTGGCTACACCTTC CAGARGSGYTF TRBV27 - TRBJ1-2 -
TGTGCCAGCAGCTCCGAAGGGGGGAACACTGAAGCTTTCTTT CASSSEGGNTEAFF TRBV5-4 - TRBJ1-1 -
TGTGCCAGCAGTCCCCGGACAGGGCTACTCGAGCAGTACTTC CASSPRTGLLEQYF TRBV25-1 TRBD1 TRBJ2-7 -
TGTGCCAGTAGTACGCTACAGGGGACCTTGAGCAATCAGCCCCAGCATTTT CASSTLQGTLSNQPQHF TRBV19 TRBD1 TRBJ1-5 -
TGTGCCAGCAGCCATTTCACAGGTAACACTGAAGCTTTCTTT CASSHFTGNTEAFF TRBV3-1/TRBV3-2 - TRBJ1-1 -
TGTGCCAGCCAAGAGGGCTCCATGAACACTGAAGCTTTCTTT CASQEGSMNTEAFF TRBV18 - TRBJ1-1 -
TGTGCCAGCAGCTCCCCCTGGGGACTAACATACAATGAGCAGTTCTTC CASSSPWGLTYNEQFF TRBV7-6 TRBD2 TRBJ2-1 once
TGCGCCAGCAGCCCGGCCCGGGACAGGGTCTACAATGAGCAGTTCTTC CASSPARDRVYNEQFF TRBV5-1 TRBD1 TRBJ2-1 -
TGCGCCAGCAGCCCCGGGTCATACTACGAGCAGTACTTC CASSPGSYYEQYF TRBV5-1 - TRBJ2-7 -
TGTGCCACATGGACAGATGGCTACACCTTC CATWTDGYTF TRBV6-5 - TRBJ1-2 -
TGTGCCAGCTCACCACATTCCCAGGATACGCAGTATTTT CASSPHSQDTQYF TRBV18 - TRBJ2-3 -